This passage covers 19 T cell receptor beta chains from one sample sequenced in a study of glioma-infiltrating T cells. The iRepertoire nested amplicon-rescue multiplex PCR amplified TCR alpha and beta CDR3s from RNA. TCRdb re-called the multiplex PCR reads through MiXCR, storing one row per CDR3 protein. The sample lists more than 300,000 distinct CDR3 sequences; around 45% were seen once. The sample taken for sequencing was glioma tissue, nonneoplastic brain tissue, or PBMCs (not recorded which). The receptors shown here come from a human donor with low-grade glioma or glioblastoma, undergoing nonglioma brain surgery, or in good health (not recorded which).

V is TRBV7-2 and J is TRBJ1-1; no clear D gene. V lost 5 bases and J lost 6, with 19 bases in between. CDR1 and CDR2 from the germline V gene are SGHTA and FQGNSA. The CDR3 consists of 15 residues. The CDR3 sequence: CASSPQAGETAEAFF. CDR3 DNA: TGTGCCAGCAGCCCGCAAGCCGGGGAGACGGCTGAAGCTTTCTTT.

This clonotype was detected only a few times. V is TRBV20-1 and J is TRBJ2-1; TRBD1 is a possible D gene (5 bases). This CDR3 is 13 amino acids long. V was clipped by 6 bases and J by 9 bases, with 18 bases between them. CDR1 DFQATT and CDR2 SNEGSKA come from the germline V gene (reference sequence). The CDR3 DNA is TGCAGTGCAGAGGAAAGGGCCCAGGGTGAGCAGTTCTTC. The encoded protein is CSAEERAQGEQFF.

This clonotype came up a few times. V gene TRBV27 combines with J gene TRBJ2-7; 10 positions agree with TRBD2. The CDR3 is 18 residues long. The germline CDR1 and CDR2 sequences are MNHEY and SMNVEV (reference sequence). Trimming cost V 5 bases and J 3 bases; bases outside gene matches: 16. CDR3 in DNA: TGTGCCAGCAGTCCAGACCTGGGGCCTAGCGGGAGCCACTACGAGCAGTACTTC. Its translation is CASSPDLGPSGSHYEQYF.

Concerning this clonotype itself: A read error is possible here, since a much larger clone lies one base away. Since the CDR3 does not end with the conserved phenylalanine or tryptophan, this likely comes from a read error. In nucleotides, the CDR3 is TGTGCCAGCAGTTTTAGGATGACAGAAGGCTACACCCTC. It specifies CASSFRMTEGYTL. The chain carries TRBV28 and TRBJ1-2, with D possibly matching TRBD1 (5 bases). V was trimmed by 3 bases and J by 8 bases, leaving 13 bases between them. Germline V gene lookup returns CDR1 MDHEN and CDR2 SYDVKM. There are 13 residues in the CDR3.

This chain uses TRBV7-6 with TRBJ2-5, with D unclear. CDR1 SGHVS and CDR2 FNYEAQ come from the germline V gene. Trimming stripped 3 bases from V and 5 bases from J, with 13 bases between. This CDR3 contains 14 residues. CDR3 amino acids: CASSLVSLTETQYF. The CDR3 DNA follows: TGTGCCAGCAGCTTGGTATCTCTAACGGAGACCCAGTACTTC.

This clonotype has a count of ten or more. This chain joins TRBV20-1 and TRBJ2-5; the match to TRBD1 covers 7 bases. This CDR3 spans 14 amino acids. The V and J ends lost 0 bases and 2 bases, in that order; junction bases with no gene match: 3. Germline CDR1 and CDR2: DFQATT and SNEGSKA (reference sequence). CDR3 residues: CSARDSDRQETQYF. The CDR3 DNA follows: TGCAGTGCTAGAGATTCGGACAGGCAAGAGACCCAGTACTTC.

J is TRBJ2-3 and V is TRBV18; 11 bases match TRBD2. Germline CDR1 reads KGHSH; CDR2 reads LQKENI. The CDR3 is 15 amino acids. Trimming removed 4 bases from V and 2 bases from J; junction bases left unmatched: 2. In nucleotides, the CDR3 is TGTGCCAGCTCACAGGGACTAGCGGACACAGATACGCAGTATTTT. Its protein product is CASSQGLADTDTQYF.

V is TRBV28 and J is TRBJ1-1; no clear D. CDR1 MDHEN and CDR2 SYDVKM come from the germline V gene. This CDR3 region has 11 residues. CDR3 loop: CSTEKNTEAFF. The CDR3, as DNA: TGTTCGACGGAGAAGAACACTGAAGCTTTCTTT.

This clonotype showed up just a few times. The chain links TRBV5-1 to TRBJ1-1; 9 nucleotides align to TRBD1. Germline trimming cut 0 bases from V and 8 bases from J; bases unmatched to any gene: 8. The CDR3 length is 15 residues. From germline, CDR1 is SGHRS and CDR2 YFSETQ. CDR3 coding DNA: TGCGCCAGCAGCTTGGCCGGGACAGGGCTCGGGGAAGCTTTCTTT. This sequence encodes CASSLAGTGLGEAFF.

Comments on this clonotype: An end of the junction differs from the germline gene, which may be a read error. V usage is TRBV20-1 and J usage is TRBJ2-3; 9 bases line up with TRBD2. CDR1 and CDR2 from the germline V gene are DFQATT and SNEGSKA (reference sequence). The CDR3 has 14 amino acids. The CDR3 region has the DNA TGCAGTGCCAGGGCAAGGACTAGCGCAGATACGCAGTGTTTT. Residues: CSARARTSADTQCF.

Concerning this clonotype: This may stem from a read error, because a much larger clone lies one nucleotide away. The chain employs TRBV6-6 and TRBJ1-2; tentatively, D is TRBD1 (6 bases). The germline V gene has CDR1 MNHNY and CDR2 SVGAGI (reference sequence). This CDR3 has 15 residues. CDR3 nucleotides: TGTACCAGCAGTTACGGTCACCGGGACATCGAGGGCTACACCTTC. It specifies CTSSYGHRDIEGYTF.

The chain links TRBV29-1 to TRBJ2-5, with 9 bases aligning to TRBD1. Looked up from germline, CDR1 is SQVTM and CDR2 is ANQGSEA. This CDR3 is built from 13 residues. Germline trimming cut 2 bases from V and 7 bases from J; bases unmatched to any gene: 5. Here the CDR3 reads CSVESGQGVTQYF. The CDR3 DNA follows: TGCAGCGTTGAATCGGGACAGGGTGTGACCCAGTACTTC.

This clonotype was found a few times. The CDR3 DNA is TGTGCCAGCACCACCCCAGGGGGATATGGCTACACCTTC. Its translation is CASTTPGGYGYTF. The rearrangement links TRBV25-1 to TRBJ1-2; 7 positions match TRBD1. This CDR3 is 13 amino acids long. V trimming: 7 bases; J trimming: 5 bases; junction bases outside the gene matches: 7. Germline CDR1 and CDR2: MGHDK and SYGVNS.

This clonotype was detected a few times. The chain combines TRBV24-1 with TRBJ2-1; no reliable D call. The V end was cut by 3 bases, the J end by 0 bases, with 11 bases between. CDR3 size: 16 residues. Germline values: CDR1 KGHDR, CDR2 SFDVKD. Here the CDR3 DNA reads TGTGCCACCAGTGATGATCAGGCGCTCTCCTACAATGAGCAGTTCTTC. This encodes CATSDDQALSYNEQFF.

As to this clonotype: A much larger clone differs from this one at a single base, so this may be a read error. The chain has TRBV15 and TRBJ1-5; D call uncertain. The germline V gene has CDR1 LNHNV and CDR2 YYDKDF (reference sequence). CDR3 length: 15 residues. Trimming stripped 3 bases from V and 6 bases from J, with 15 bases between. The chain's CDR3 is CATSRGLMSGQPQHF. CDR3 nucleotide sequence: TGTGCCACCAGCAGGGGTTTGATGAGTGGTCAGCCCCAGCATTTT. Full variable domain (remainder filled in from reference TRBV15 and TRBJ1-5): DAMVIQNPRYQVTQFGKPVTLSCSQTLNHNVMYWYQQKSSQAPKLLFHYYDKDFNNEADTPDNFQSRRPNTSFCFLDIRSPGLGDTAMYLCATSRGLMSGQPQHFGDGTRLSIL.

The chain recombines TRBV29-1 with TRBJ1-4, with a weak D call TRBD1 (5 bases). The length of the CDR3 is 14 residues. Germline loops: CDR1 SQVTM, CDR2 ANQGSEA. Trimming removed 6 bases from V and 10 bases from J, with 21 bases in between. CDR3 amino acids: CSVREGSVAGKLFF. CDR3 sequence (DNA): TGCAGCGTCCGAGAGGGGTCCGTTGCAGGAAAACTGTTTTTT.

Concerning this clonotype itself: A junction boundary mismatches the germline segment, possibly from a read error. The J gene is TRBJ2-7, the V gene TRBV5-1; 7 bases line up with TRBD1. The tail of the sequence fits TRBJ2-1 better, so the J call may be wrong. The CDR3 runs 15 residues. Germline CDR1 is SGHRS and CDR2 is YFSETQ. The DNA for the CDR3 is TGTGCCAGCAGCTGGGGGACAGCGTCCTACAATGAGCAGTTCTTC. Encoded protein: CASSWGTASYNEQFF.

The chain carries TRBV20-1 and TRBJ1-4, with TRBD1 as a possible D gene (6 bases). V was pared by 0 bases and J by 8 bases, with 10 bases between. Germline CDR1 reads DFQATT; CDR2 reads SNEGSKA (reference sequence). CDR3 length: 13 residues. CDR3 residues: CSAREQGREKLFF. In DNA form, the CDR3 reads TGCAGTGCTAGAGAGCAGGGGAGGGAAAAACTGTTTTTT.

At least ten counts were recorded for this clonotype. The chain is built from TRBV27 and TRBJ1-1; possibly TRBD1 for D (6 bases). The CDR3 is 18 residues long. Trimming took 4 bases from V and 2 from J, leaving 23 bases between them. CDR1 and CDR2 from the germline V gene are MNHEY and SMNVEV (reference sequence). The CDR3 DNA reads TGTGCCAGCAGTTCCTCGACGGGGGCTATGGTCTCTAACACTGAAGCTTTCTTT. Encoded protein: CASSSSTGAMVSNTEAFF.